The present TCR beta chain was sequenced within a study of blood T cell repertoires in COVID-19. Study-level background: Samples of COVID-19 (acute and convalescent) were obtained from the United States, Italy and Spain. Nucleic acid was either cDNA or gDNA, and it came from T cells, B-cell-depleted T cells, or PBMCs.

In the study's own analysis: Reference gene primer amplification gave estimated nucleated cell counts. Clones were read by immunoSEQ multiplex PCR, and TCRdb kept only the in-frame ones, dropping some. V and J calls and clone size are as listed in that table; D and trimming were resolved from the DNA. The sample has tens of thousands of clones, approximately 86% seen once. Germline V lookup: CDR1 KGHSY, CDR2 FQNENV. The V gene lost 3 bases and the J gene lost 1 base, with 6 bases spanning the gap. This CDR3 has 13 residues. V usage is TRBV16 and J usage is TRBJ1-1; no firm D call. The sample consisted of peripheral blood. The TCR originated in a man aged 50-59 years with active COVID-19. The CDR3 coding sequence is TGTGCCAGCAGCCACTCAGAGAACACTGAAGCTTTCTTT. Protein product: CASSHSENTEAFF.